What follows are 4 T cell receptor beta chains derived from one specimen sequenced in a study of CD8 T cells in Susac syndrome. When the RNA was reverse transcribed, random hexamers were used with an input of 0.5 to 1 ug. TCRdb used MiXCR to reprocess the immunoSEQ multiplex PCR reads, holding one entry per CDR3 protein. The table lists 240,000 or so distinct CDR3 sequences, less than 96% of them singletons, with less than 0.11% in the top ten. What was sequenced was CD4+ T cells from PBMCs. Receptor source: a human donor with Susac syndrome.

The rearrangement uses TRBV6-2 or TRBV6-3 and TRBJ2-1; D unclear. V was trimmed by 5 bases and J by 0 bases, leaving 14 bases between them. From germline, CDR1 is MNHEY and CDR2 SVGEGT. The CDR3 contains 16 residues. The CDR3 protein is CASSHHRALSYNEQFF. The CDR3, as DNA: TGTGCCAGCAGTCACCACCGTGCTCTCTCCTACAATGAGCAGTTCTTC.

The chain combines TRBV28 with TRBJ2-5; no clear D gene. The CDR3 consists of 14 residues. CDR1 and CDR2 (germline): MDHEN, SYDVKM. Trimming removed 3 bases from V and 0 bases from J, with 8 bases in between. The CDR3 protein is CASSFGQHQETQYF. CDR3 coding DNA: TGTGCCAGCAGTTTTGGGCAGCACCAAGAGACCCAGTACTTC.

The gene calls are TRBV20-1 and TRBJ2-5, with D hard to call. Germline assignment: CDR1 DFQATT and CDR2 SNEGSKA (reference sequence). CDR3 length: 10 residues. V gave up 6 bases and J gave up 0 bases, with 2 bases separating them. CDR3 DNA: TGCAGTGCCAACCAAGAGACCCAGTACTTC. It codes for CSANQETQYF.

This clonotype was found once. J is TRBJ1-5 and V is TRBV18; 8 bases agree with TRBD1. From germline, CDR1 is KGHSH and CDR2 LQKENI. The CDR3 is made up of 16 amino acids. Trimming at V came to 3 bases and at J to 5 bases, leaving 9 bases not matched to a gene. This chain's CDR3 is CASSPESGGGDQPQHF. CDR3 nucleotide sequence: TGTGCCAGCTCACCGGAGTCAGGGGGCGGTGATCAGCCCCAGCATTTT.